This is a list of T cell receptor beta chains from one sample in a study of OX40 agonist ivuxolimab in advanced cancers. Libraries were prepared by immunoSEQ multiplex PCR; TCRdb keeps only in-frame clonotypes and omits some of them. The table shows about 80,000 clones, with around nine tenths occurring only once. The sequencing here drew on CD4+ or CD8+ T cells sorted from blood, taken in a trial of the OX40 agonist ivuxolimab. The receptors come from an adult with an advanced solid tumor such as melanoma, head and neck, liver or kidney cancer. Both conserved end residues are part of each CDR3. Each record gives: D gene, clone size, V gene, J gene, CDR3 DNA, CDR3 protein. D genes are given only for firm matches. Not all rows give a size; the values are once, few, many and, for expanded clones, a class.

-	-	TRBV6-1	TRBJ1-2	TGTGCGACCAAACAGGGAGACTATGGCTACACCTTC	CATKQGDYGYTF
-	-	TRBV5-1	TRBJ2-1	TGCGCCAGCAGCTTGGATGGAGAGGGCAGTGAGCAGTTCTTC	CASSLDGEGSEQFF
TRBD2	-	TRBV5-5	TRBJ2-3	TGTGCCAGCAGCTTAAGCGGGAGGGCCTGGGATACGCAGTATTTT	CASSLSGRAWDTQYF
-	once	TRBV19	TRBJ1-4	TGTGCCAGTAGTACCGACCGGGACGATCATGAAAAACTGTTTTTT	CASSTDRDDHEKLFF
TRBD2	-	TRBV28	TRBJ2-5	TGTGCCAGCAGTTTGGGCGGGAGCGTTTCAGAGACCCAGTACTTC	CASSLGGSVSETQYF
-	-	TRBV18	TRBJ1-2	TGTGCCAGCTCAGGAGCTCCGGACTATGGCTACACCTTC	CASSGAPDYGYTF
TRBD2	-	TRBV4-2	TRBJ2-7	TGTGCCAGCAGCCAAGAGGAGGGCCGTAGCGGGAGTAGCTACGAGCAGTACTTC	CASSQEEGRSGSSYEQYF
TRBD1	-	TRBV19	TRBJ2-7	TGTGCCAGTAGTCGCTCTCTCGGGACAGGGGGCTACGAGCAGTACTTC	CASSRSLGTGGYEQYF
-	once	TRBV5-5	TRBJ2-7	TGTGCCAGCAGCTTTACGGGAGCCGCCTACGAGCAGTACTTC	CASSFTGAAYEQYF
TRBD1	-	TRBV28	TRBJ1-1	TGTGCCAGCTGCAGTACAGGGGAAGAGACTGAAGCTTTCTTT	CASCSTGEETEAFF
-	-	TRBV6-5	TRBJ2-5	TGTGCCAGCAGTTTAGCCTGGACGCAACAAGAGACCCAGTACTTC	CASSLAWTQQETQYF
-	-	TRBV11-3	TRBJ2-1	TGTGCCAGCAGCTTAAGTAACAATGAGCAGTTCTTC	CASSLSNNEQFF
-	-	TRBV7-3	TRBJ2-1	TGTGCCAGCAGTAAGACCCCGGGCCCCAATGAGCAGTTCTTC	CASSKTPGPNEQFF
-	-	TRBV2	TRBJ1-5	TGTGCCAGCAGTGAGCTGGGGCAGCACAATCAGCCCCAGCATTTT	CASSELGQHNQPQHF
-	-	TRBV28	TRBJ2-7	TGTGCCACCCACTCCCCCAGGGGTGGGAGGACCTACGAGCAGTACTTC	CATHSPRGGRTYEQYF
-	-	TRBV7-2	TRBJ2-3	TGTGCCAGCAGCGAACCGGGACCCTATACGCAGTATTTT	CASSEPGPYTQYF
-	-	TRBV6-5	TRBJ2-1	TGTGCCAGCACCGAATCGTGGAGGCGCGATGAGCAGTTCTTC	CASTESWRRDEQFF
TRBD1	once	TRBV5-1	TRBJ2-7	TGCGCCAGCAGCCCCCTTCAGGGGGCCTCAATCGAGCAGTACTTC	CASSPLQGASIEQYF
TRBD1	-	TRBV10-3	TRBJ1-1	TGTGCCATCAGGGAACAGGGGGCGAACACTGAAGCTTTCTTT	CAIREQGANTEAFF
-	-	TRBV21-1	TRBJ1-4	TGTGCCAGCAGCAAAGCGGGTCCACAGGGAGTCTCGGAAAAACTGTTTTTT	CASSKAGPQGVSEKLFF
-	-	TRBV7-9	TRBJ2-3	TGTGCCAGCAGCCAAAATCCGCCGAGGGTGACAGATACGCAGTATTTT	CASSQNPPRVTDTQYF
-	-	TRBV7-2	TRBJ2-1	TGTGCCAGCAGCTTAATAGGTAGCGGCACAATGATCGTGGTCTTC	CASSLIGSGTMIVVF